The clone carrying this TCR beta chain was observed many times. Its target is not known. Preparation of the TCRbeta library used unique molecular identifiers. TCRdb reprocessed the PCR reads with MiXCR, giving one entry per CDR3 protein. The repertoire holds about 460,000 distinct CDR3 sequences, with roughly a tenth as singletons. This specimen comes from a study of T-cell reconstitution after alpha-beta-depleted transplantation in children. Whole-study results and caveats: A year had passed since transplant, and T-cell counts and diversity by then came mostly from newly produced T cells. Certain patients had high TCRbeta diversity at day 60, and it came from recipient T cells and thymic progenitors that survived. Alpha-beta T cells about two months after transplant reportedly derived from several hundred expanded graft clones.

The sequencing used PBMCs, collected before TCRalphabeta/CD19-depleted stem cell transplant. This TCR came from a child between 2 and 9 years old with inherited bone marrow failure, due to receive a stem cell transplant.

The CDR3 DNA sequence: TGTGCCAGCAGCTTAGGTGGTTTTCTCGAGACCCAGTACTTC. Translated: CASSLGGFLETQYF. The gene calls are TRBV11-2 and TRBJ2-5; D is undetermined. The CDR3 has 14 amino acids. Trimming took 1 base from V and 5 from J, leaving 11 bases between them. Germline V gene data show CDR1 as SGHAT and CDR2 as FQNNGV. Looking up the rest from reference TRBV11-2 and TRBJ2-5 gives the full variable domain: EAGVAQSPRYKIIEKRQSVAFWCNPISGHATLYWYQQILGQGPKLLIQFQNNGVVDDSQLPKDRFSAERLKGVDSTLKIQPAKLEDSAVYLCASSLGGFLETQYFGPGTRLLVL.